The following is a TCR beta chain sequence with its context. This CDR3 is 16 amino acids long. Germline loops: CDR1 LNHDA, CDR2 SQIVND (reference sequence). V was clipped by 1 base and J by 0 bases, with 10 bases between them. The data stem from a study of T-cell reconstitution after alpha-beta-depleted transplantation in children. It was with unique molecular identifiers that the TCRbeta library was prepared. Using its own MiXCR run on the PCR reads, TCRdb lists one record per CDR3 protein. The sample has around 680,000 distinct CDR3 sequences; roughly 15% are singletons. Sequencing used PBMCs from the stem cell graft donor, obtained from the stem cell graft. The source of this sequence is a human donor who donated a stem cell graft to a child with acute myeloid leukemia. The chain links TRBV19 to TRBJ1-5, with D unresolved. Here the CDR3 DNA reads TGTGCCAGTAGTATAGCGCACACCCCTAGCAATCAGCCCCAGCATTTT. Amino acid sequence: CASSIAHTPSNQPQHF.